This T cell receptor (beta chain) emerged from a study of OX40 agonist ivuxolimab in advanced cancers. Details on this clone: Its antigen remains unknown.

Prior autoimmune disease or systemic immunosuppression barred patients. Study-level findings and limits: The study did not work out the antigen specificity of the expanded peripheral T cells. Doses of 0.1 to 3.0 mg/kg were accompanied by clonal expansion of CD4+ and CD8+ blood T cells by week 6. Among the lowest peripheral clonal expansion occurred in 0.1-3.0 mg/kg partial responders.

Data came from immunoSEQ multiplex PCR; TCRdb stores just in-frame clones and leaves some out. This repertoire shows approximately 79,000 clones, about 90% found once; its top ten account for over 6.5%. This CDR3 is built from 16 residues. V was cut by 4 bases and J by 0 bases, with 15 bases left in between. Germline assignment: CDR1 MNHEY and CDR2 SVGAGI. This material consisted of CD4+ or CD8+ T cells sorted from blood, taken in a trial of the OX40 agonist ivuxolimab. This clonotype originated in an adult with an advanced solid tumor such as melanoma, head and neck, liver or kidney cancer. The rearrangement joins TRBV6-5 to TRBJ1-1; possible D gene TRBD1, 5 bases. The CDR3, as DNA: TGTGCCAGCAGTTTAGGGACTGAAGTTCTGAACACTGAAGCTTTCTTT. It specifies CASSLGTEVLNTEAFF.